Listed below are T cell receptor beta chains from one sample, sequenced in a study of T-cell memory formation after mild COVID-19. TCRdb used MiXCR to reprocess the 5' RACE reads, holding one entry per CDR3 protein. The repertoire holds fewer than 250,000 distinct CDR3 sequences, with 15% as singletons. Input material: PBMCs or a T cell subset sorted from them (not recorded which). These receptor sequences come from an adult woman who had mild COVID-19 (a few samples of this study predate the infection). Cell type and time point are not known. Each CDR3 is given with its conserved first and last residue. A D gene is named only where the DNA matches it firmly. Clone sizes are given selectively: once, few, many, or a class where the clone is expanded.

CDR3aa | CDR3nt | j_gene | d_gene | v_gene | abundance
CASRQGGRTYEQYF | TGTGCCAGCCGACAGGGGGGGCGAACCTACGAGCAGTACTTC | TRBJ2-7 | TRBD1 | TRBV3-1 | .
CSARSLAGGGETQYF | TGCAGTGCTAGATCGCTAGCGGGAGGTGGAGAGACCCAGTACTTC | TRBJ2-5 | TRBD2 | TRBV20-1 | .
CASSGGMVSGANVLTF | TGTGCCAGTAGTGGTGGGATGGTTTCTGGGGCCAACGTCCTGACTTTC | TRBJ2-6 | . | TRBV19 | .
CASALAGPNTGELFF | TGCGCCAGCGCCTTGGCGGGGCCGAACACCGGGGAGCTGTTTTTT | TRBJ2-2 | . | TRBV5-1 | few
CAISWDRANTEAFF | TGTGCCATCAGTTGGGACAGGGCGAACACTGAAGCTTTCTTT | TRBJ1-1 | TRBD1 | TRBV10-3 | .
CSVEGGLAAPSYNEQFF | TGCAGCGTTGAAGGGGGACTAGCGGCCCCCTCCTACAATGAGCAGTTCTTC | TRBJ2-1 | TRBD2 | TRBV29-1 | few
CASSLGGFGEAFF | TGTGCCAGCAGCCTTGGGGGATTCGGTGAAGCTTTCTTT | TRBJ1-1 | . | TRBV7-3 | few
CASSPLLGDEQFF | TGTGCCAGCAGCCCCCTCCTCGGGGATGAGCAGTTCTTC | TRBJ2-1 | . | TRBV7-3 | .
CASSVGLAGGRSSYNEQFF | TGCGCCAGCAGCGTGGGTTTAGCGGGCGGGAGGAGCTCCTACAATGAGCAGTTCTTC | TRBJ2-1 | TRBD2 | TRBV5-1 | few
CASSVKGLAKNIQYF | TGTGCCAGCAGTGTTAAGGGCCTGGCCAAAAACATTCAGTACTTC | TRBJ2-4 | . | TRBV12-3/TRBV12-4 | .
CASGPNRGYTF | TGTGCCAGCGGTCCTAATCGTGGCTACACCTTC | TRBJ1-2 | . | TRBV3-1 | many